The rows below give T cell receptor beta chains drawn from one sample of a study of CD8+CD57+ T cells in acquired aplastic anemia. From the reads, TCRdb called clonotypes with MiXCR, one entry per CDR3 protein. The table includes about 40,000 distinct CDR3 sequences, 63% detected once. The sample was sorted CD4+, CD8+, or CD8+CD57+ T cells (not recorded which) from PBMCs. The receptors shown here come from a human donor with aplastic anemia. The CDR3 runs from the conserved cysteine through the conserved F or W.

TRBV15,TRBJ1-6,CATRYLRDSPLHF
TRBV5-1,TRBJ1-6,CASSSLDSPLHF
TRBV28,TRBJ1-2,CASTLTVNYGYTF
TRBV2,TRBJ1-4,CASSEGTGAIRYEKLFF
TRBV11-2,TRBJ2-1,CASSRSGGAKFF
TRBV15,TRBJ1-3,CAASRGPGDTGNTIYF
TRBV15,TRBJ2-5,CATSREGPGETQHF
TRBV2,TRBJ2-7,CASTYTTYEQYF
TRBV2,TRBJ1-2,CASSAMQGSWDGYTF
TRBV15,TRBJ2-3,CATSRGGADTQYF
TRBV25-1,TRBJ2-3,CASSLLAGGGSDTQYF
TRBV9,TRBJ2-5,CASNPGALRETQYF